This T cell receptor beta chain emerged from a study of radiation and T cells in renal cell carcinoma. The study's findings and limits: In blood, top tumor clones expanded by 2 weeks, shrinking by 4.

The trim removed 6 bases at V and 1 base at J, leaving 8 bases unmatched. There are 18 residues in the CDR3. CDR1 and CDR2 (germline): WSHSY, SAAADI. In this sample, this clone turned up once. Its antigen remains unknown. The time point denotes: blood 4 weeks post-SBRT, at nephrectomy. Treatment reported: 15 Gy SBRT to primary tumor, nephrectomy 4 weeks later. Radiation-treated patients gave blood at baseline, week 2 and week 4. The patient's renal cell carcinoma had clear cell pathology. Produced via immunoSEQ multiplex PCR; TCRdb's table is partial and in-frame only. The sample holds 65,000 or so clones, 65% to 80% seen once.

This receptor was identified in a man between 60 and 75 years old with renal cell carcinoma. Source: blood, taken from a patient whose treatment included radiotherapy and nephrectomy. The V call is TRBV10-2, the J call TRBJ2-3; 15 nucleotides align to TRBD2. This chain's CDR3 is CASRPGTSGGLGTDTQYF. CDR3 sequence (DNA): TGCGCCAGCAGGCCTGGGACTAGCGGGGGGCTAGGCACAGATACGCAGTATTTT.